The text below deals with one T cell receptor beta chain. What it binds is not known. Germline loops: CDR1 SGHRS, CDR2 YFSETQ. Deletions cut 5 bases from V and 2 bases from J, with 14 bases between. The CDR3 loop spans 14 amino acids. Only in-frame clones appear in the TCRdb table, and some are missing; sequencing was by immunoSEQ multiplex PCR. The data contain around 80,000 clones, 83% of them singletons. The sample originates from a study of radiotherapy plus CTLA-4 blockade in lung cancer. General study points: Alongside interferon-beta, early blood T cell clone dynamics were reportedly the best predictor of response. Among blood TCR repertoires after radiotherapy plus ipilimumab, tumor-derived clones expanded.

This receptor was obtained from a human donor with non-small cell lung cancer who had stable disease on radiotherapy plus ipilimumab. The source was peripheral blood, collected from a patient treated with radiotherapy plus ipilimumab. This chain uses TRBV5-1 with TRBJ2-7, with unresolved D. The CDR3 reads CASRDLKNPYEQYF. CDR3 coding DNA: TGCGCCAGCAGGGACCTCAAAAATCCCTACGAGCAGTACTTC.